The present T cell receptor (beta chain) was sequenced within a study of T cells in Graves' hyperthyroidism and ophthalmopathy (dated by TCRdb to between 2018 and 2021). Notes on the research overall: Peripheral blood was collected at initial diagnosis, before any treatment. The paper describes TCR Vbeta CDR3 sequencing of roughly 130 peripheral blood samples, made up of about 41 ophthalmopathy patients, 70 to 75 hyperthyroidism patients and 17 progressor patients. The study also compared thyroid tissue and blood T-cell repertoires from about 6 Graves' hyperthyroidism patients. The approximately 100 discovery patients were randomly divided into training and test sets at a 7:3 ratio. Whether ophthalmopathy could be predicted prospectively was tested in an independent validation cohort made up of approximately 19 hyperthyroidism patients plus 17 patients who later progressed to ophthalmopathy. To identify distinguishing TCR V-J signatures, a discovery cohort of about 95 patients was used, comprising 43 with Graves' ophthalmopathy and roughly 60 with stable Graves' hyperthyroidism. Once sampling was done, hyperthyroidism patients were given methimazole at a starting dose of 30 mg daily, whereas ophthalmopathy patients were given high-dose intravenous methylprednisolone. On the study overall, not on this receptor specifically: Most expanded thyroid clonotypes (frequency above 0.001) were also found in blood, which suggests that blood repertoires may mirror thyroid immune responses. In cross-validation, a model built on a 13 V-J signature told ophthalmopathy apart from stable hyperthyroidism with over 85% sensitivity and approximately 84% specificity, and in testing the same model reached 80%/75%. In validation, the model predicted progression to ophthalmopathy with around 71% sensitivity and 72% to 85% specificity, a median of about 6 months before onset. No statistical method was used to set the sample size in advance, and investigators knew the group allocation.

The TCR beta CDR3 regions were amplified from the RNA transcripts. For the first round of RT-PCR on the TCR CDR3, the HTBI primer set was used together with the Qiagen OneStep RT-PCR kit. Libraries were constructed in a second round of multiplex PCR, after which size selection and purification were performed. The libraries were sequenced on an Illumina HiSeq2000 using paired-end 100 bp reads. For the original study's pipeline: SOAPnuke was used to process the raw data, throwing out any read that contained adapters or uncalled bases, had a mean Phred below 15, or lacked an exact constant-primer or identifier match. High-quality paired reads were merged using COPE v1.2.5, and each unique nucleotide sequence was defined as a clonotype. MiTCR v1.1 was used to align the clonotypes against IMGT TRBV, TRBD and TRBJ reference segments. Analysis was restricted to V-J combinations with a frequency above 0.0001, which covered roughly 99% of repertoires. A TCS score was defined as the ratio of F50 (clonal expansion) to E x V (chaos), with BLOSUM62-based TCRdist applied between CDR3 peptides within each V-J. Welch's t-statistics and random forest reduced around 520 V-J features to under 15, which were used in a naive Bayes classifier (R e1071). TCRdb handled the public reads itself, with Q25 trimming in fastp and clone calling in MiXCR, and kept productive beta chains. Entries that share a CDR3 protein sequence are merged under the most common genes and DNA. These V and J calls derive from TCRdb rather than the authors' analysis. Counted in this sample were about 590,000 distinct CDR3 sequences; 15% to 18% of them appeared once. The top ten clones comprise around 7.5% of the sample.

This clonotype was observed at least ten times. Its antigen is unknown. Qualities for individual bases were not recorded, and no much larger clone is one base off. Ends trimmed: V by 5 bases, J by 8 bases; bases unmatched to a gene: 12. From the cysteine through the phenylalanine, the CDR3 covers 16 amino acids. Here the CDR3 DNA is all that survives: 48 bases in frame from base 1. Per the germline V gene, SGHTA is the CDR1 and FQGTGA is the CDR2. Graves' hyperthyroidism was defined as stable when no progression to ophthalmopathy occurred over 18 months of follow-up. Hyperthyroidism patients were newly diagnosed, with disease duration under 2 months, and aged 18 to 65 years. Exclusion was applied to patients with uncontrolled infections, other autoimmune diseases, pregnancy or lactation. Diagnoses were established on the basis of clinical symptoms, serum thyroxine and TRAb, thyroid ultrasound, and orbital computed tomography. PBMCs were separated from approximately 10 ml of fresh peripheral blood using Ficoll-Paque density gradient centrifugation. Total RNA was extracted using Trizol reagent, and RNA quality was assessed on an Agilent 2100 Bioanalyzer.

The receptor comes from a woman under 40 with Graves' hyperthyroidism. The sample taken for sequencing was blood. Recombination joined TRBV7-3 with TRBJ2-1; 10 junctional bases match TRBD2. The encoded CDR3 is CASSLGGLAGVYEQFF. The nucleotide sequence is TGTGCCAGCAGCCTAGGAGGGCTAGCGGGAGTTTATGAGCAGTTCTTC.